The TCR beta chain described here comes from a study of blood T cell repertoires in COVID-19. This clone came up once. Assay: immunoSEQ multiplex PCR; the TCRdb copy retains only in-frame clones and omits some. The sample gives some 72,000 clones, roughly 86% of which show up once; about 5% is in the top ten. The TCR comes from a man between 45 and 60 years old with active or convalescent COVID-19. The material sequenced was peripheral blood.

The CDR3 bases are TGTGCCAGCAGACAGGGGGGCTACAATGAGCAGTTCTTC. Amino acids: CASRQGGYNEQFF. The rearrangement links TRBV2 to TRBJ2-1, with 8 positions matching TRBD1. Trimming cost V 6 bases and J 3 bases; bases outside gene matches: 1. Looked up from germline, CDR1 is SNHLY and CDR2 is FYNNEI. The CDR3 is made up of 13 amino acids.